This T cell receptor beta chain was documented in a study of blood T cells in healthy people across ages. Study-wide findings and caveats: The recorded TCR beta diversity per million T cells decreased in a roughly linear manner with age.

With each sample, at least 5 micrograms of total RNA were extracted. Notes on this clonotype: Antigen specificity is unknown. A read error is possible here, since a much larger clone lies one base away.

A sample-barcoded 5' primer and a J-beta primer mix were used in a second PCR of roughly 6 to 11 cycles. TCRdb passed the 5' RACE reads through MiXCR, listing each CDR3 protein once. The sample consists of more than 500,000 distinct CDR3 sequences, roughly a quarter of them appearing once. The CDR3 covers 13 residues. V shed 4 bases, J shed 2 bases, and the junction held 1 base outside the gene matches. CDR1 is SGHTA, CDR2 FQGNSA, per germline. These data are also associated with another study on T cells of mothers and their children. This second study notes: From each mother came over 8.5 million TCR beta CDR3 reads, and from each child came some 3.2 million. Among related mother-child pairs, overlap was slightly higher than in unrelated pairs, though not significantly.

The sample taken for sequencing was blood. V and J are TRBV7-2 and TRBJ2-7; TRBD1 matches at 8 bases. This receptor was taken from a boy aged 2 to 9 in good health. The CDR3 bases are TGTGCCAGCAGCTGGGGACAGGCCTACGAGCAGTACTTC. Protein: CASSWGQAYEQYF.